This is a list of T cell receptor beta chains from one sample in a study of response to subunit inactivated influenza vaccine. TCRdb recomputed calls from the RT-PCR reads with MiXCR, one row per CDR3 protein. The table lists approximately 700,000 distinct CDR3 sequences, about 15% of them singletons. The sample was PBMCs from blood, taken less than 15 days before vaccination. These receptors all stem from a man aged 50 to 59 who received an inactivated influenza vaccine. Each CDR3 is given with its conserved first and last residue. The D gene is left open where the match is weak. Not every row has a clone size; where given, it reads once, few, many or a size class.

D gene: TRBD2
V gene: TRBV12-3/TRBV12-4
J gene: TRBJ2-1
clone size: few
CDR3 DNA: TGTGCCAGCAGTTTAGCGGGGGGGACTAGTGGCCTGAGCTCCTACAATGAGCAGTTCTTC
CDR3 protein: CASSLAGGTSGLSSYNEQFF

D gene: NA
V gene: TRBV2
J gene: TRBJ1-5
clone size: few
CDR3 DNA: TGTGCCAGCAGTGACCGGGTTAGCAATCAGCCCCAGCATTTT
CDR3 protein: CASSDRVSNQPQHF

D gene: NA
V gene: TRBV11-2
J gene: TRBJ2-4
clone size: few
CDR3 DNA: TGTGCCAGCAGCTTAGAGGCCGGGAGAAAGGCCAAAAACATTCAGTACTTC
CDR3 protein: CASSLEAGRKAKNIQYF

D gene: TRBD2
V gene: TRBV20-1
J gene: TRBJ2-1
clone size: NA
CDR3 DNA: TGCAGTGCTAGATTTAGCGGGAGGTCTGGCAATGAGCAGTTCTTC
CDR3 protein: CSARFSGRSGNEQFF

D gene: NA
V gene: TRBV11-2
J gene: TRBJ1-1
clone size: many
CDR3 DNA: TGTGCCAGCAGTCACCGGAACACTGAAGCTTTCTTT
CDR3 protein: CASSHRNTEAFF

D gene: TRBD1
V gene: TRBV6-5
J gene: TRBJ2-1
clone size: few
CDR3 DNA: TGTGCCAGCAGTTACGCCCGGACAGGGCCCTACAATGAGCAGTTCTTC
CDR3 protein: CASSYARTGPYNEQFF

D gene: TRBD1
V gene: TRBV11-2
J gene: TRBJ2-7
clone size: NA
CDR3 DNA: TGTGCCAGCAGCTACACAAGCCGGGACAGGCCCTACGAGCAGTACTTC
CDR3 protein: CASSYTSRDRPYEQYF

D gene: NA
V gene: TRBV7-2
J gene: TRBJ2-2
clone size: NA
CDR3 DNA: TGTGCCACCGTACCACAACCACTCGGGGAGCTGTTTTTT
CDR3 protein: CATVPQPLGELFF

D gene: TRBD1
V gene: TRBV4-3
J gene: TRBJ2-7
clone size: NA
CDR3 DNA: TGCGCCAGCAGCCCCTCCCCCAGGGGGAACTCCTACGAGCAGTACTTC
CDR3 protein: CASSPSPRGNSYEQYF

D gene: TRBD1
V gene: TRBV5-1
J gene: TRBJ1-4
clone size: many
CDR3 DNA: TGCGCCAGCAGCTGGGACAGGGAGACCGAAAAACTGTTTTTT
CDR3 protein: CASSWDRETEKLFF

D gene: TRBD2
V gene: TRBV7-3
J gene: TRBJ2-1
clone size: NA
CDR3 DNA: TGTGCCAGCAGCTTACTAGGGACTAGCGGGAGAAATGAGCAGTTCTTC
CDR3 protein: CASSLLGTSGRNEQFF

D gene: TRBD2
V gene: TRBV7-2
J gene: TRBJ2-2
clone size: few
CDR3 DNA: TGTGCCAGCAGCTTAGCGGGTCCGGCGGGGGGGCCCACCGGGGAGCTGTTTTTT
CDR3 protein: CASSLAGPAGGPTGELFF

D gene: NA
V gene: TRBV21-1
J gene: TRBJ2-2
clone size: many
CDR3 DNA: TGTGCCAGCAGCAAAATGAGGGTGACCGGGGAGCTGTTTTTT
CDR3 protein: CASSKMRVTGELFF

D gene: NA
V gene: TRBV20-1
J gene: TRBJ2-5
clone size: few
CDR3 DNA: TGCAGTGCTAGGAACTACCCAGGGACTGAGACCCAGTACTTC
CDR3 protein: CSARNYPGTETQYF

D gene: NA
V gene: TRBV12-3/TRBV12-4
J gene: TRBJ2-3
clone size: NA
CDR3 DNA: TGTGCCAGCAGTTTTGATGCGCTGGTCACAGATACGCAGTATTTT
CDR3 protein: CASSFDALVTDTQYF

D gene: NA
V gene: TRBV15
J gene: TRBJ2-3
clone size: few
CDR3 DNA: TGTGCCACCAGCACGGGCGGAGCTGGCACAGATACGCAGTATTTT
CDR3 protein: CATSTGGAGTDTQYF

D gene: TRBD1
V gene: TRBV29-1
J gene: TRBJ2-7
clone size: NA
CDR3 DNA: TGCAGCGTTTGGGTCAGGGGGCAAGGGTACGAGCAGTACTTC
CDR3 protein: CSVWVRGQGYEQYF

D gene: NA
V gene: TRBV24-1
J gene: TRBJ2-5
clone size: many
CDR3 DNA: TGTGCCACCAGTGATGGGACAGAGACCCAGTACTTC
CDR3 protein: CATSDGTETQYF

D gene: NA
V gene: TRBV6-2/TRBV6-3
J gene: TRBJ2-7
clone size: NA
CDR3 DNA: TGTGCCAGCACCCAGCGGGCAGGCGGCGGGGAGCAGTACTTC
CDR3 protein: CASTQRAGGGEQYF

D gene: NA
V gene: TRBV12-3/TRBV12-4
J gene: TRBJ2-2
clone size: many
CDR3 DNA: TGTGCCAGCCGGTATAGCGGCGGGGAGCTGTTTTTT
CDR3 protein: CASRYSGGELFF

D gene: NA
V gene: TRBV20-1
J gene: TRBJ1-5
clone size: NA
CDR3 DNA: TGCAGTGCTGGAGGGGGAGGTCAGCCCCAGCATTTT
CDR3 protein: CSAGGGGQPQHF

D gene: NA
V gene: TRBV12-3/TRBV12-4
J gene: TRBJ2-1
clone size: many
CDR3 DNA: TGTGCCAGCCGACCCATTTCTCCCTACAATGAGCAGTTCTTC
CDR3 protein: CASRPISPYNEQFF

D gene: TRBD2
V gene: TRBV6-2/TRBV6-3
J gene: TRBJ2-1
clone size: many
CDR3 DNA: TGTGCCAGCAGTTACTCGGGGACTAGCGGCAATGAGCAGTTCTTC
CDR3 protein: CASSYSGTSGNEQFF